The 21 T cell receptor beta chains in this list originate from one sample, sequenced in a study of T cell responses to AZD1222 COVID-19 vaccine (dated by TCRdb to about 2021). The method behind the library was the immunoSEQ multiplex PCR assay. Imported from immuneACCESS, the table was reduced by TCRdb to in-frame sequences with V and J called. These copies leave out some clones; in studies compared against another copy, an unresolved V gene accounts for under half, and the cause of the remainder is not known. Recorded for this sample are fewer than 180,000 clones; about 93% of them occurred a single time. The biggest ten clones account for about 3.3% of the sample. This specimen's time point label, per the study, means: about 28 days (+/-7) after the second vaccine dose. The specimen was peripheral blood, collected 28 days after the second AZD1222 dose. These receptors were collected from an adult who received the AZD1222 COVID-19 vaccine.

In this sample, this clone turned up once. The chain uses TRBV19 and TRBJ1-3, with D possibly TRBD1 on 5 matching bases. Germline CDR1 reads LNHDA; CDR2 reads SQIVND (reference sequence). The CDR3 extends over 15 amino acids. V dropped 7 bases and J dropped 0 bases, with 13 bases sitting between them. For the CDR3, the DNA is TGTGCCAGTACTGATGGGGGAGGCTCTGGAAACACCATATATTTT. It specifies CASTDGGGSGNTIYF.

This clone is a singleton in its sample. The chain links TRBV27 to TRBJ2-3; TRBD2 matches 9 bases. Germline CDR1 reads MNHEY; CDR2 reads SMNVEV (reference sequence). V lost 3 bases and J lost 1; bases outside the gene matches: 8. The CDR3 runs to 17 residues. CDR3 residues: CASSLIAGEGGTDTQYF. Here the CDR3 DNA reads TGTGCCAGCAGTTTGATAGCGGGAGAAGGAGGCACAGATACGCAGTATTTT.

This CDR3 is CSGRTQGGTEAFF. The CDR3 region has the DNA TGCAGCGGGAGGACACAGGGGGGCACTGAAGCTTTCTTT. The V call is TRBV29-1, the J call TRBJ1-1; 8 bases map to TRBD1. The germline gives CDR1 SQVTM, CDR2 ANQGSEA. The CDR3 covers 13 residues. The ends lost 7 bases at V and 4 bases at J; junction bases unmatched: 8.

This chain joins TRBV18 and TRBJ1-1, with 8 bases fitting TRBD1. The length of the CDR3 is 17 residues. Germline V gene lookup returns CDR1 KGHSH and CDR2 LQKENI. The V gene end was trimmed by 1 base and the J gene end by 0 bases; junction bases not matched to a gene: 7. CDR3 nucleotides: TGTGCCAGCTCACCACGCGGACAGGGCCTTATGAACACTGAAGCTTTCTTT. Its translation: CASSPRGQGLMNTEAFF.

This clone was seen a single time. V gene TRBV27 combines with J gene TRBJ1-1, with D perhaps matching TRBD1 (5 bases). In germline, CDR1 is MNHEY, CDR2 SMNVEV (reference sequence). The CDR3 consists of 13 residues. V lost 5 bases and J 4 bases, leaving 11 bases between the germline ends. Here the CDR3 reads CASSTGGITEAFF. The CDR3 region has the DNA TGTGCCAGCAGTACAGGAGGAATCACTGAAGCTTTCTTT.

V gene TRBV2 combines with J gene TRBJ2-7, with D perhaps matching TRBD2 (6 bases). The ends were cut back, 7 bases at V and 3 bases at J, with 13 bases in the middle. CDR1 and CDR2 from the germline V gene are SNHLY and FYNNEI. CDR3 length: 13 amino acids. The CDR3 is CASTGGMGYEQYF. Here the CDR3 DNA reads TGTGCCAGCACGGGCGGGATGGGCTACGAGCAGTACTTC.

The gene calls are TRBV6-1 and TRBJ2-5; possible D gene TRBD2, 6 bases. V lost 2 bases to trimming and J lost 5 bases, with 9 bases between them. Germline V gene sequence: CDR1 MNHNS, CDR2 SASEGT. This CDR3 spans 13 amino acids. The CDR3 DNA reads as TGTGCCAGCAGTGAACGGGAGAGGGAGACCCAGTACTTC. Translated: CASSERERETQYF.

The CDR3 bases are TGTGCCAGCAGCCACAGGGGCGGTTGCGAGCAGTACTTC. It specifies CASSHRGGCEQYF. The J gene is TRBJ2-7, the V gene TRBV7-7; 7 positions match TRBD1. The CDR3 contains 13 residues. The ends lost 5 bases at V and 6 bases at J; junction bases unmatched: 7. CDR1 is SSHAT and CDR2 is FNYEAQ in the germline V gene (reference sequence).

V is TRBV10-2 and J is TRBJ1-2; D is possibly TRBD1 (6 bases). The CDR3 totals 13 residues. V dropped 8 bases and J dropped 1 base, with 11 bases sitting between them. CDR1 and CDR2 (germline): WSHSY, SAAADI. The CDR3 DNA reads as TGCGCCAGCTCAGGGGTAAATAACTATGGCTACACCTTC. Translation gives CASSGVNNYGYTF.

The gene calls are TRBV12-3 or TRBV12-4 and TRBJ2-7; no reliable D call. Trimming stripped 5 bases from V and 9 bases from J, with 8 bases between. The CDR3 consists of 10 residues. The CDR3 region has the DNA TGTGCCAGCAGTGGGGTGACGCAGTACTTC. Protein sequence: CASSGVTQYF.

The chain has TRBV5-1 and TRBJ1-1; weak D call: TRBD1 (5 bases). The CDR3 has 15 residues. Germline V gene lookup returns CDR1 SGHRS and CDR2 YFSETQ. V lost 4 bases and J lost 3, with 16 bases in between. Written as DNA, the CDR3 is TGCGCCAGCAGCGAAGGACCGGGGGATGACACTGAAGCTTTCTTT. Protein product: CASSEGPGDDTEAFF.

The chain couples TRBV15 to TRBJ1-4; perhaps TRBD1 as D (5 bases). Germline CDR1 LNHNV, CDR2 YYDKDF (reference sequence). The CDR3 totals 15 residues. Trimming shortened V by 4 bases and J by 8 bases, and 17 bases separated the two germline ends. The CDR3 nucleotides are TGTGCCACCAGCAAAAGACTCTCGGAGGGGGAAAAACTGTTTTTT. Translation gives CATSKRLSEGEKLFF.

This clone was seen a single time. V is TRBV15 and J is TRBJ1-2; TRBD1 might be the D (5 bases). Between the trimmed V and J ends, which lost 8 bases and 2 bases, there was a span of 21 bases. The CDR3 is 16 residues long. CDR1 LNHNV and CDR2 YYDKDF come from the germline V gene (reference sequence). The CDR3 is CATQGGGATKNYGYTF. The CDR3 coding sequence is TGTGCCACCCAGGGTGGAGGGGCCACGAAGAACTATGGCTACACCTTC.

This clone was counted once. This sequence joins TRBV19 and TRBJ2-1; 7 bases fit TRBD1. The ends lost 1 base at V and 1 base at J; junction bases unmatched: 1. The length of the CDR3 is 15 residues. The V gene's germline CDR1 is LNHDA and CDR2 SQIVND (reference sequence). This CDR3 is CASSIAGGSYNEQFF. The CDR3 nucleotides are TGTGCCAGTAGTATAGCAGGGGGTTCCTACAATGAGCAGTTCTTC.

The V gene is TRBV5-1, the J gene TRBJ1-1; perhaps TRBD1 as D (5 bases). Germline loops: CDR1 SGHRS, CDR2 YFSETQ. The length of the CDR3 is 13 residues. The V end was cut by 4 bases, the J end by 8 bases, with 15 bases between. The CDR3 is CASSPLGVLEAFF. Written as DNA, the CDR3 is TGCGCCAGCAGCCCTCTAGGGGTTCTCGAAGCTTTCTTT.

CDR3 loop: CASRWDYPKTQYF. In DNA form, the CDR3 reads TGCGCCAGCAGATGGGACTACCCTAAGACCCAGTACTTC. The chain uses TRBV4-1 and TRBJ2-5; 7 bases fit TRBD2. J gave up 6 bases and V 6 bases, and 7 bases lay outside the gene matches. CDR1 and CDR2 (germline): MGHRA, YSYEKL. The CDR3 is 13 amino acids.

This chain uses TRBV5-1 with TRBJ1-1, with 9 nucleotides matching TRBD1. V shed 4 bases, J shed 10 bases, and the junction held 14 bases outside the gene matches. CDR1 is SGHRS and CDR2 is YFSETQ in the germline V gene. CDR3 length: 15 residues. The CDR3 loop reads CASSPRQGESSLAFF. Written as DNA, the CDR3 is TGCGCCAGCAGCCCAAGACAGGGGGAGTCCTCTTTAGCTTTCTTT. Full variable domain (outside the CDR3, taken from reference TRBV5-1 and TRBJ1-1): KAGVTQTPRYLIKTRGQQVTLSCSPISGHRSVSWYQQTPGQGLQFLFEYFSETQRNKGNFPGRFSGRQFSNSRSEMNVSTLELGDSALYLCASSPRQGESSLAFFGQGTRLTVV.

This clone was recorded at least ten times. The gene calls are TRBV4-2 and TRBJ2-5, with a possible D match to TRBD2 (6 bases). The CDR3 runs to 15 residues. The V end was cut by 3 bases, the J end by 4 bases, with 15 bases between. The germline V gene encodes CDR1 LGHNA and CDR2 YNFKEQ. In DNA, the CDR3 is TGTGCCAGCAGCCAGGGGGTCGGGGAGGCAGAGACCCAGTACTTC. Protein: CASSQGVGEAETQYF.

This chain links TRBV29-1 with TRBJ1-2; 11 bases line up with TRBD1. CDR1 SQVTM and CDR2 ANQGSEA come from the germline V gene. Unmatched junction bases numbered 10, after V lost 7 bases and J lost 3 bases. The CDR3 loop spans 15 amino acids. DNA for the CDR3: TGCAGCGCCGTTTCCCGGGACAGGGGGGACTATGGCTACACCTTC. Protein sequence: CSAVSRDRGDYGYTF.

This chain joins TRBV11-3 and TRBJ2-1; D may be TRBD2 (6 bases). This CDR3 has 17 residues. CDR1 is SGHNT and CDR2 is YENEEA in the germline V gene. Trimming removed 5 bases from V and 8 bases from J, with 25 bases in between. The CDR3 sequence: CASSPRELSYLDDEQFF. The DNA of the CDR3 is TGTGCCAGCAGCCCCCGGGAGTTGAGCTACCTGGATGATGAGCAGTTCTTC.

The chain joins TRBV9 to TRBJ2-1, with 10 bases identical to TRBD2. J was trimmed by 5 bases and V by 0 bases; bases with no gene match: 2. This CDR3 spans 15 amino acids. Germline CDR1 and CDR2: SGDLS and YYNGEE. This CDR3 is CASSVGTSGNNEQFF. The DNA of the CDR3 is TGTGCCAGCAGCGTAGGGACTAGCGGTAACAATGAGCAGTTCTTC.